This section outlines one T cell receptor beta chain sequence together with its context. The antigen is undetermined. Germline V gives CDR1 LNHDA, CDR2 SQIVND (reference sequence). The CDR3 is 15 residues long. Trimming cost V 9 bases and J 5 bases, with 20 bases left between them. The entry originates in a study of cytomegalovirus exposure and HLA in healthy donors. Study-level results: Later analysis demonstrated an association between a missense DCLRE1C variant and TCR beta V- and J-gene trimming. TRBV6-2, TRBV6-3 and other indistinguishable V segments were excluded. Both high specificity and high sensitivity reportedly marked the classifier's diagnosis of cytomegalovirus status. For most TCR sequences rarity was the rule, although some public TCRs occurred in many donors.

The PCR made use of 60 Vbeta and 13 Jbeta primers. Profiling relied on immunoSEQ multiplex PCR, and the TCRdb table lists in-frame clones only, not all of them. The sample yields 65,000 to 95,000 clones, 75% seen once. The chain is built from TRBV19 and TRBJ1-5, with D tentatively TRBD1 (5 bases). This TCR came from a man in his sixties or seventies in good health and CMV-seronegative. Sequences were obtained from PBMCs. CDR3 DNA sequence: TGTGCCAGCCTCGGGGGGACCTTTAATCATCAGCCCCAGCATTTT. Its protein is CASLGGTFNHQPQHF.